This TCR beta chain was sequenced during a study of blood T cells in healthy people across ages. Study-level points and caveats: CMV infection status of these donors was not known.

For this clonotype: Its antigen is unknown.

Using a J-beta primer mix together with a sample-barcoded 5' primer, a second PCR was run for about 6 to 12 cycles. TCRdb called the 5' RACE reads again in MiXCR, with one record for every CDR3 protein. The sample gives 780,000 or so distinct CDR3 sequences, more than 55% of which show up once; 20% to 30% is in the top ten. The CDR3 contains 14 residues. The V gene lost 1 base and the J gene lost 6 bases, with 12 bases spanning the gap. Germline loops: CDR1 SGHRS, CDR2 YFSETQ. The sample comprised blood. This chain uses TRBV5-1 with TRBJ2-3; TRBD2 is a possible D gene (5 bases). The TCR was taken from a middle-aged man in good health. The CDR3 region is CASSLSGRLDTQYF. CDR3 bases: TGCGCCAGCAGCTTGAGTGGGAGATTGGATACGCAGTATTTT.